The clone carrying this TCR beta chain was seen only once. Only in-frame clones appear in the TCRdb table, and some are missing; sequencing was by immunoSEQ multiplex PCR. There are about 76,000 clones in the sample; less than 95% occur only once, and under 1.1% lies in the top ten. Germline CDR1 MNHNY, CDR2 SVGAGI (reference sequence). The CDR3 spans 11 residues. Trimming shortened V by 6 bases and J by 4 bases, and 6 bases separated the two germline ends. This entry comes from a study of blood T cell repertoires in COVID-19. About the study: From the United States, Italy and Spain came samples of acute and convalescent COVID-19. PBMCs, B-cell-depleted T cells, or T cells were the source of the cDNA or gDNA that made up the material.

The V and J genes are TRBV6-6 and TRBJ2-5; D ambiguous. Source material: peripheral blood. This clonotype was obtained from a woman aged 45-65 years in a cohort sampled during active COVID-19. The CDR3 region has the DNA TGTGCCAGCAGATCTACAGAGACCCAGTACTTC. This translates into CASRSTETQYF.